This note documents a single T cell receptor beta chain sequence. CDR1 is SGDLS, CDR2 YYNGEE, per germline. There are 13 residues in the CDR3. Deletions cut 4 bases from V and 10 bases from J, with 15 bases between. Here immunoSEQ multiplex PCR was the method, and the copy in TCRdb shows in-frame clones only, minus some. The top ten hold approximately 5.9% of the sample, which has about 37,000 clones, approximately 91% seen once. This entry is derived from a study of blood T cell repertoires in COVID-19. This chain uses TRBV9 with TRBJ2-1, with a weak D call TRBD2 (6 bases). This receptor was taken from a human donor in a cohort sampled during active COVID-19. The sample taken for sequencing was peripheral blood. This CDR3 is CASSPEWAGEQFF. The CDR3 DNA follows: TGTGCCAGCAGCCCCGAATGGGCGGGAGAGCAGTTCTTC.